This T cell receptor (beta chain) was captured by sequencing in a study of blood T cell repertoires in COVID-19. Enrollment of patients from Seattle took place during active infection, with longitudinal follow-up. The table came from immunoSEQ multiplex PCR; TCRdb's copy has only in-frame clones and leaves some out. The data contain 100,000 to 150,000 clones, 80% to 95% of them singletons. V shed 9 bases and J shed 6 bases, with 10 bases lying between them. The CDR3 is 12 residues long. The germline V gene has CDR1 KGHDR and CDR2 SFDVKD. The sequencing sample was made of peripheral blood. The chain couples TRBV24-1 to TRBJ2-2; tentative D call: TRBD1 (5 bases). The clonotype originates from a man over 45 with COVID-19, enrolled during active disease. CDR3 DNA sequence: TGTGCCACCGGGAAGACAGCCGGGGAGCTGTTTTTT. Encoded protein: CATGKTAGELFF.